These 11 T cell receptor beta chains originate from one sample sequenced in a study of technical replicates of blood from four donors. Some clones are missing from TCRdb's copy, which holds only in-frame ones; the method was immunoSEQ multiplex PCR. The table has tens of thousands of clones, approximately 94% seen once. The sequenced sample was T cells isolated from PBMCs. The receptors here all came from a human donor in good health.

V usage is TRBV30 and J usage is TRBJ1-4; D unresolved. This CDR3 has 11 residues. The germline CDR1 and CDR2 sequences are GTSNPN and SVGIG (reference sequence). Trimming pared 5 bases from V and 7 bases from J, leaving 8 bases between. CDR3 bases: TGTGCCTGGGGGGAGGCTGAAAAACTGTTTTTT. This gives the protein CAWGEAEKLFF.

The chain carries TRBV11-3 and TRBJ2-7; TRBD2 matches 13 bases. The germline V gene has CDR1 SGHNT and CDR2 YENEEA. This CDR3 is 17 amino acids long. The trim removed 3 bases at V and 3 bases at J, leaving 8 bases unmatched. CDR3 residues: CASSFYTGLAGYYEQYF. DNA of the CDR3: TGTGCCAGCAGCTTTTACACGGGACTAGCGGGATACTACGAGCAGTACTTC.

V gene TRBV29-1 combines with J gene TRBJ2-1; D is undetermined. This CDR3 spans 14 amino acids. The germline CDR1 and CDR2 sequences are SQVTM and ANQGSEA. Trimming removed 2 bases from V and 0 bases from J, with 8 bases in between. CDR3 residues: CSVEFTFSYNEQFF. For the CDR3, the DNA is TGCAGCGTTGAATTTACTTTCTCCTACAATGAGCAGTTCTTC.

The chain combines TRBV28 with TRBJ1-1, with D possibly TRBD1 on 6 matching bases. In germline, CDR1 is MDHEN, CDR2 SYDVKM. The CDR3 covers 14 residues. The V end was cut by 1 base, the J end by 5 bases, with 11 bases between. CDR3 loop: CASSLSGVTTEAFF. The CDR3 coding sequence is TGTGCCAGCAGTTTATCAGGGGTTACAACTGAAGCTTTCTTT.

The genes are TRBV7-6 and TRBJ2-1; 7 nucleotides align to TRBD2. Trimming cost V 3 bases and J 6 bases; bases outside gene matches: 5. Germline V gives CDR1 SGHVS, CDR2 FNYEAQ. The CDR3 extends over 14 amino acids. DNA of the CDR3: TGTGCCAGCAGCTTCGCGGGAGCGGGCAATGAGCAGTTCTTC. Translated: CASSFAGAGNEQFF.

This chain joins TRBV6-1 and TRBJ2-1, with D possibly being TRBD2 (6 bases). V dropped 6 bases and J dropped 2 bases, with 8 bases sitting between them. Germline assignment: CDR1 MNHNS and CDR2 SASEGT. CDR3 size: 13 residues. CDR3 DNA sequence: TGTGCCAGCAGACTAGCAGCCTACAATGAGCAGTTCTTC. As protein: CASRLAAYNEQFF.

The chain joins TRBV6-1 to TRBJ2-3; no definite D call. CDR3 length: 13 amino acids. CDR1 is MNHNS and CDR2 is SASEGT in the germline V gene. With 2 bases removed from V and 5 bases from J, the gap between germline ends came to 8 bases. CDR3 in amino acids: CASSENSVDTQYF. In nucleotides, the CDR3 is TGTGCCAGCAGTGAAAACTCTGTAGATACGCAGTATTTT.

The CDR3 sequence is CASSVGQFGQPQHF. The CDR3 coding sequence is TGTGCCAGTAGTGTAGGACAGTTCGGGCAGCCCCAGCATTTT. The chain combines TRBV19 with TRBJ1-5, with D maybe TRBD1 (6 bases). Trimming removed 5 bases at V and 7 bases at J, with 15 bases between. CDR3 length: 14 residues. The V gene's germline CDR1 is LNHDA and CDR2 SQIVND (reference sequence). Based on the CDR3 plus reference TRBV19 and TRBJ1-5, the full variable domain is DGGITQSPKYLFRKEGQNVTLSCEQNLNHDAMYWYRQDPGQGLRLIYYSQIVNDFQKGDIAEGYSVSREKKESFPLTVTSAQKNPTAFYLCASSVGQFGQPQHFGDGTRLSIL.

This chain links TRBV27 with TRBJ2-7, with 9 bases matching TRBD1. J gave up 3 bases and V 2 bases, and 2 bases lay outside the gene matches. CDR1 and CDR2 from the germline V gene are MNHEY and SMNVEV (reference sequence). This CDR3 region has 14 residues. DNA for the CDR3: TGTGCCAGCAGTTTAAGGACAGGGGACTACGAGCAGTACTTC. Translating it yields CASSLRTGDYEQYF.

The chain combines TRBV9 with TRBJ2-7; perhaps TRBD2 as D (6 bases). Looked up from germline, CDR1 is SGDLS and CDR2 is YYNGEE. The CDR3 runs 15 residues. The germline V and J ends were trimmed by 2 bases and 4 bases, with 16 bases remaining between them. The CDR3 nucleotides read TGTGCCAGCAGCGTCGGGTCCCAGCGGGCTTACGAGCAGTACTTC. Translating it yields CASSVGSQRAYEQYF.

The CDR3 sequence: CASRTAGFTGELFF. DNA of the CDR3: TGTGCCAGCAGGACGGCGGGATTCACCGGGGAGCTGTTTTTT. V is TRBV28 and J is TRBJ2-2, with D perhaps TRBD2 (6 bases). This CDR3 has 14 amino acids. The germline V gene has CDR1 MDHEN and CDR2 SYDVKM. V lost 6 bases to trimming and J lost 4 bases, with 12 bases between them.